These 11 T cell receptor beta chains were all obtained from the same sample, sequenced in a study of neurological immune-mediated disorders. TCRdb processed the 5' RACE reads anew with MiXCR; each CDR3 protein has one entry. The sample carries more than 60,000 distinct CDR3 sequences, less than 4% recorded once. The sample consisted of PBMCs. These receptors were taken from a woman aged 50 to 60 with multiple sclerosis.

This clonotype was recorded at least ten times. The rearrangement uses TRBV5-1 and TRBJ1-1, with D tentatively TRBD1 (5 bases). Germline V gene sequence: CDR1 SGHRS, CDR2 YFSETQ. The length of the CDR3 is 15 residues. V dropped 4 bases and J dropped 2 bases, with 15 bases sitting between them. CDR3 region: CASSLFDSRNTEAFF. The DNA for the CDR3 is TGCGCCAGCAGCCTTTTCGACAGTCGAAACACTGAAGCTTTCTTT.

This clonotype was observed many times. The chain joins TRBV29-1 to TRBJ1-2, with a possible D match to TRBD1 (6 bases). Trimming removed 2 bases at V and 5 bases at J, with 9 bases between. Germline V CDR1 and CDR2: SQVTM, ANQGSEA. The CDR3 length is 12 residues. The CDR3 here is CSVEQGKYGYTF. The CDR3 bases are TGCAGCGTTGAACAGGGGAAGTATGGCTACACCTTC.

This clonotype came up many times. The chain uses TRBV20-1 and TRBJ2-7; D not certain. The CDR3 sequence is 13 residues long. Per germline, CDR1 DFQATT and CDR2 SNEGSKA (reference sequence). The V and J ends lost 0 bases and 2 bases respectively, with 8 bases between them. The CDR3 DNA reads TGCAGTGCTAGAGAGGACCAACCCTACGAGCAGTACTTC. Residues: CSAREDQPYEQYF.

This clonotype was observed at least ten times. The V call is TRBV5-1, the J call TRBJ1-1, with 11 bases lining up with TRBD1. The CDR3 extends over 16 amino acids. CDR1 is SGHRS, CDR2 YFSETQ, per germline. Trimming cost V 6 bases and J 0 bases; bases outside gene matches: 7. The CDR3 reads CASKTGTGGLNTEAFF. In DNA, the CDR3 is TGCGCCAGCAAAACCGGGACAGGGGGGTTGAACACTGAAGCTTTCTTT.

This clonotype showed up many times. CDR3 residues: CATSKYTGTEGTEAFF. The CDR3 DNA follows: TGTGCCACCAGTAAATACACCGGGACAGAGGGAACTGAAGCTTTCTTT. The chain couples TRBV24-1 to TRBJ1-1, with 7 nucleotides matching TRBD1. Germline values: CDR1 KGHDR, CDR2 SFDVKD. V dropped 6 bases and J dropped 5; count of bases not matched to a gene: 14. The CDR3 is 16 residues long.

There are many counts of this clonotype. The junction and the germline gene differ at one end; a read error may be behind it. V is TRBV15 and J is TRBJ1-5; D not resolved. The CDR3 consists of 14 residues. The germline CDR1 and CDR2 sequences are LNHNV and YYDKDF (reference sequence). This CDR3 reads CATSLGNLGQPQNF. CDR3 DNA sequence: TGTGCCACCAGCCTGGGAAACTTGGGTCAGCCCCAGAATTTT.

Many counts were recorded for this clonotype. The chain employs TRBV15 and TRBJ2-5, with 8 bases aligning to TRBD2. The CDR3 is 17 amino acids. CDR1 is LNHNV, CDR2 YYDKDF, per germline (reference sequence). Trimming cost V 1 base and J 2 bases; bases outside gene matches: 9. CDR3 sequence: CATSRGSGREVQETQYF. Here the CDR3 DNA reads TGTGCCACCAGCAGAGGGAGCGGGAGAGAGGTTCAAGAGACCCAGTACTTC.

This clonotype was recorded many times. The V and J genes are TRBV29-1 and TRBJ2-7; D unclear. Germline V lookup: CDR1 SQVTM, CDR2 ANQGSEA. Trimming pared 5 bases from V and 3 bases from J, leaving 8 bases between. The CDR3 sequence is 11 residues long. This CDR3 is CSVLLFYEQYF. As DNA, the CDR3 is TGCAGCGTTTTACTCTTCTACGAGCAGTACTTC.

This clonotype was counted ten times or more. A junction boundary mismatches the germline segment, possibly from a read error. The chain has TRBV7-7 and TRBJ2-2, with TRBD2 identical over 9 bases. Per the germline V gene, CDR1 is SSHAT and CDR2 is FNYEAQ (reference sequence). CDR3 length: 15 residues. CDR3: CASSLYTSGTGELFF. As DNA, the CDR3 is TGTGCTAGCAGCTTGTATACTAGCGGGACCGGGGAGCTGTTTTTT.

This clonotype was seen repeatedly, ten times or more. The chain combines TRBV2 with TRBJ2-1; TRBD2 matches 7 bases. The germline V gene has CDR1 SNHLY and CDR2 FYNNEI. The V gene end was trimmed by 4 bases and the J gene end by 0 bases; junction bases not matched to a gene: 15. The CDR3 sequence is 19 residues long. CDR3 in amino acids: CASSGITLRGRFSYNEQFF. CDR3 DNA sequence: TGTGCCAGCAGTGGAATCACTTTGCGCGGGAGATTCTCCTACAATGAGCAGTTCTTC.

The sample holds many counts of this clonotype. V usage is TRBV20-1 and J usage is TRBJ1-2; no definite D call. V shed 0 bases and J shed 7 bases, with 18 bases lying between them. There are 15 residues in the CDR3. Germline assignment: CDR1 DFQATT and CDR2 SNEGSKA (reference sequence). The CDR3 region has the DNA TGCAGTGCTAGAGATTACGTAGGATGGTCGGGTGGCTACACCTTC. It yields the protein CSARDYVGWSGGYTF.